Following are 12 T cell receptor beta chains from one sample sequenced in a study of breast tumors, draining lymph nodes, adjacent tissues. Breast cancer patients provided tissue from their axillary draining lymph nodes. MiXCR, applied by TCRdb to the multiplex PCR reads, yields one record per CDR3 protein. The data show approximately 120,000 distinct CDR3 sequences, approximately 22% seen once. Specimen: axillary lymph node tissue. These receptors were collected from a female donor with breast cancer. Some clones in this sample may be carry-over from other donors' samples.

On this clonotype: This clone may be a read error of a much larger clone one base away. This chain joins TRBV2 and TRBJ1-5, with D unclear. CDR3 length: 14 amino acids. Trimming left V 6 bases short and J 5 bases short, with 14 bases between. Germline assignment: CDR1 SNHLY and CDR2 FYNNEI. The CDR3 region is CASSTQWTHQPQHF. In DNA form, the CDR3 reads TGTGCCAGCAGCACACAGTGGACGCATCAGCCCCAGCATTTT.

The CDR3 protein is CAHRGDSCGYTF. In nucleotides, the CDR3 is TGTGCCCACCGGGGTGACAGCTGTGGCTACACCTTC. The rearrangement joins TRBV28 to TRBJ1-2; tentatively, D is TRBD1 (5 bases). Trimming pared 11 bases from V and 7 bases from J, leaving 17 bases between. The CDR3 has 12 residues. The V gene's germline CDR1 is MDHEN and CDR2 SYDVKM.

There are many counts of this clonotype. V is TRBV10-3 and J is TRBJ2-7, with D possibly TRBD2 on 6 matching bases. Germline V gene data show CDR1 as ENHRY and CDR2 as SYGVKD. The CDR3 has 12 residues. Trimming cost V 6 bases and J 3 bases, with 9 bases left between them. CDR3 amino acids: CAIRTSSYEQYF. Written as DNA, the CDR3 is TGTGCCATCAGGACTAGTAGCTACGAGCAGTACTTC.

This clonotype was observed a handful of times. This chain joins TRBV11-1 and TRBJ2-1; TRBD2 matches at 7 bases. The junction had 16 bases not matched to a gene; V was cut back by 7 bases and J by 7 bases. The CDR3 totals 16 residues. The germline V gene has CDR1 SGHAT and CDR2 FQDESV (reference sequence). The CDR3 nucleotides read TGTGCCAGCACCCGCAGTAGTGCGGGAGTTTTTAATGAGCAGTTCTTC. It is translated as CASTRSSAGVFNEQFF.

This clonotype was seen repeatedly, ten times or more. The DNA for the CDR3 is TGCAGTGCTAACCATCGAGCCAGCTCCTACAATGAGCAGTTCTTC. This codes for CSANHRASSYNEQFF. This chain joins TRBV20-1 and TRBJ2-1; D gene uncertain. With 4 bases removed from V and 0 bases from J, the gap between germline ends came to 13 bases. The germline V gene encodes CDR1 DFQATT and CDR2 SNEGSKA (reference sequence). The CDR3 covers 15 residues.

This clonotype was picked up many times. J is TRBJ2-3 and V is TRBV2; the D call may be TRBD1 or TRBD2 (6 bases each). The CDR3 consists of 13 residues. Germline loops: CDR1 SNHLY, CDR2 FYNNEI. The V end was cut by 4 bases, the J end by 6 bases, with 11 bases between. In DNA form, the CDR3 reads TGTGCCAGCAGTGGACTAGACAGGGATACGCAGTATTTT. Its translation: CASSGLDRDTQYF.

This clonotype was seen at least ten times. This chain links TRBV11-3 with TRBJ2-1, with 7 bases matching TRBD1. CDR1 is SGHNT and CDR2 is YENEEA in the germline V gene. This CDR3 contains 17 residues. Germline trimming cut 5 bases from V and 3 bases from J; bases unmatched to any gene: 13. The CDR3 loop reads CASSPGPGQKFYNEQFF. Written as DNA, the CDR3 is TGTGCCAGCAGCCCCGGTCCGGGACAGAAATTCTACAATGAGCAGTTCTTC.

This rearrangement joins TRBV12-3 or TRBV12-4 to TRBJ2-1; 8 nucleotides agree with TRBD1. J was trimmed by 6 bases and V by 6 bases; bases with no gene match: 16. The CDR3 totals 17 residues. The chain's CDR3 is CASRPQDRDRPRNEQFF. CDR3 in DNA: TGTGCCAGCAGGCCACAGGACCGGGACAGGCCTCGCAATGAGCAGTTCTTC.

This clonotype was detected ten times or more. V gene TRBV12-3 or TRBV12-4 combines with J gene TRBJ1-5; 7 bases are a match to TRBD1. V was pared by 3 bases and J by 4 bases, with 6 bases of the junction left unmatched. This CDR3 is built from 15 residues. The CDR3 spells CASSFTDRVNQPQHF. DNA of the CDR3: TGTGCCAGCAGTTTCACTGACAGGGTAAATCAGCCCCAGCATTTT.

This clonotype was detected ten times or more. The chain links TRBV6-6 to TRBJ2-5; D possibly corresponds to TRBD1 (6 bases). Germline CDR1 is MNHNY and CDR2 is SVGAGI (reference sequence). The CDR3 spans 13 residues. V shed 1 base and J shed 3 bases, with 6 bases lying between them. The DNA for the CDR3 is TGTGCCAGCAGTTACTACAGGGAAGAGACCCAGTACTTC. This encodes CASSYYREETQYF.

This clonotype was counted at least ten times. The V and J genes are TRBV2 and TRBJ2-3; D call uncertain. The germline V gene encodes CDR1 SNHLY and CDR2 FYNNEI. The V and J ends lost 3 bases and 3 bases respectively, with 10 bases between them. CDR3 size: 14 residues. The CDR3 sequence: CASSEELGTDTQYF. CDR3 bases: TGTGCCAGCAGTGAGGAGCTAGGTACAGATACGCAGTATTTT. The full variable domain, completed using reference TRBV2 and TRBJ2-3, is EPEVTQTPSHQVTQMGQEVILRCVPISNHLYFYWYRQILGQKVEFLVSFYNNEISEKSEIFDDQFSVERPDGSNFTLKIRSTKLEDSAMYFCASSEELGTDTQYFGPGTRLTVL.

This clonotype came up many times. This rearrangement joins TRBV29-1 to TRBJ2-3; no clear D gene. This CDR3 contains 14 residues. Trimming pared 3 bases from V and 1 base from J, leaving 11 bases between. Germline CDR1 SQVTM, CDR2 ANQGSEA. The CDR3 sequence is CSVDLKTGTDTQYF. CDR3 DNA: TGCAGCGTTGACCTCAAAACAGGCACAGATACGCAGTATTTT.